A selection of T cell receptor beta chains follows, all from one sample in a study. TCRdb processed the RT-PCR reads anew with MiXCR; each CDR3 protein has one entry. The sample yields about 680,000 distinct CDR3 sequences, approximately 15% seen once. Sequences were obtained from memory CD4+ T cells from blood. Receptors were obtained from a female donor in good health, serving as a healthy control. Each CDR3 is given with its conserved first and last residue. D genes are given only for firm matches. Rows give clone size only sometimes, using once, few, many, or a class for an expanded clone.

cdr3_nt cdr3_aa j_call cdr3_length clone_size v_call d_call
TGTGCCAGCAGATCCGGACAGCTCTCGAGTGGCTACACCTTC CASRSGQLSSGYTF TRBJ1-2 14 NA TRBV6-5 NA
TGCAGTGCCCCGGGAGGTTTACTAGCGGGAGTGAGGAATGAGCAGTTCTTC CSAPGGLLAGVRNEQFF TRBJ2-1 17 NA TRBV20-1 TRBD2
TGTGCCAGCAGTCCAACCCCACAGGGGGTAAACGATCAGCCCCAGCATTTT CASSPTPQGVNDQPQHF TRBJ1-5 17 many TRBV6-2/TRBV6-3 TRBD1
TGCAGTGCTAGAGCTTCGCAGGGGGGTCAGCCCCAGCATTTT CSARASQGGQPQHF TRBJ1-5 14 NA TRBV20-1 TRBD1
TGTGCCAGCAGCTTAGTAGCGGGGGTGCGGGAGACCCAGTACTTC CASSLVAGVRETQYF TRBJ2-5 15 NA TRBV7-2 TRBD2
TGTGCCAGCTCACCACAAAGGGCTGGCGAGACCCAGTACTTC CASSPQRAGETQYF TRBJ2-5 14 NA TRBV18 NA
TGTGCCACCAGTGAACCCTGGGGGGGCACCGGGGAGCTGTTTTTT CATSEPWGGTGELFF TRBJ2-2 15 NA TRBV24-1 TRBD2
TGTGCCAGCAGTTTATGGCGACAGGGGGCGGGTGGCTACACCTTC CASSLWRQGAGGYTF TRBJ1-2 15 few TRBV28 TRBD1
TGCAGTGCTAGAGAGTTCAGGGCGCGCTACGAGCAGTACTTC CSAREFRARYEQYF TRBJ2-7 14 NA TRBV20-1 NA
TGTGCCAGCAGTTCTAGGCCCCCGGAGACCTACGAGCAGTACTTC CASSSRPPETYEQYF TRBJ2-7 15 few TRBV28 NA
TGTGCCAGCAGTTTAGAGACTAGCGGGAGAGAGTTCTTC CASSLETSGREFF TRBJ2-1 13 NA TRBV27 TRBD2
TGTGCTAGCAGCTTAGGCTACAAGGGCAATGAGCAGTTCTTC CASSLGYKGNEQFF TRBJ2-1 14 NA TRBV7-7 NA
TGTGCCAGCAGTTACCCGGCGGGGGGGTCAGATACGCAGTATTTT CASSYPAGGSDTQYF TRBJ2-3 15 NA TRBV6-6 TRBD2
TGTGCCAGCAGCTCCTCAGGGACTAACTATGGCTACACCTTC CASSSSGTNYGYTF TRBJ1-2 14 many TRBV7-9 NA
TGTGCCAGCAGCCTAACAGGTCCGCAAGAGACCCAGTACTTC CASSLTGPQETQYF TRBJ2-5 14 many TRBV7-3 NA
TGTGCCAGCAGTTTCCGGACAGGGGGAGGTGAAAAACTGTTTTTT CASSFRTGGGEKLFF TRBJ1-4 15 many TRBV12-3/TRBV12-4 TRBD1
TGTGCCAGCAGCGGGACAGCCTACGAGCAGTACTTC CASSGTAYEQYF TRBJ2-7 12 many TRBV12-3/TRBV12-4 TRBD1
TGCAGTGCTCCCCGCCGGGAAGTTAACAATGAGCAGTTCTTC CSAPRREVNNEQFF TRBJ2-1 14 NA TRBV20-1 NA
TGCAGCGTTCGGTTCATCTACAATGAGCAGTTCTTC CSVRFIYNEQFF TRBJ2-1 12 NA TRBV29-1 NA
TGTGCCAGCAGCCAAAGGTCAACCCAAAGGGGCACAGATACGCAGTATTTT CASSQRSTQRGTDTQYF TRBJ2-3 17 NA TRBV7-2 NA
TGCAGTGCTAGATCCTGGGACAGGGGGACGTCGGAGAATCAGCCCCAGCATTTT CSARSWDRGTSENQPQHF TRBJ1-5 18 NA TRBV20-1 TRBD1
TGTGCCAGCAGCATTAGCGGGGGCCCGAACACCGGGGAGCTGTTTTTT CASSISGGPNTGELFF TRBJ2-2 16 NA TRBV9 TRBD2
TGTGCCAGCAGCTTAGGTCAGGGAGCGAACACCGGGGAGCTGTTTTTT CASSLGQGANTGELFF TRBJ2-2 16 NA TRBV7-8 NA
TGCGCCAGCAGTGACGGGGACACTGAAGCTTTCTTT CASSDGDTEAFF TRBJ1-1 12 NA TRBV10-2 NA
TGTGCCAGCAGTAAAAGGACGGATTACACTGAAGCTTTCTTT CASSKRTDYTEAFF TRBJ1-1 14 NA TRBV6-2/TRBV6-3 NA
TGCAGTGCTAGAGACCGCCAGGGCTATGCGGAAGCTTTCTTT CSARDRQGYAEAFF TRBJ1-1 14 few TRBV20-1 NA
TGCGCCAGCCATTCGGGACACCACTCTGGGGCCAACGTCCTGACTTTC CASHSGHHSGANVLTF TRBJ2-6 16 NA TRBV5-1 NA
TGTGCCAGCAGCTTAGCCGGGAGCAAGAACACTGAAGCTTTCTTT CASSLAGSKNTEAFF TRBJ1-1 15 NA TRBV7-9 NA
TGTGCCAGCAGCTCCCCCTCGGGGACCCAGTACTTC CASSSPSGTQYF TRBJ2-5 12 NA TRBV7-9 NA
TGTGCCTGGAGTCGCCTTCAAGCTTTCTTT CAWSRLQAFF TRBJ1-1 10 NA TRBV30 NA
TGTGCCAGTAGATTAGGACAGGGGGCGACTGAAGCTTTCTTT CASRLGQGATEAFF TRBJ1-1 14 few TRBV7-2 TRBD1
TGCGCCAGCAGCTTTTCGGCGGGAGGTGAGGGCGAGCAGTTCTTC CASSFSAGGEGEQFF TRBJ2-1 15 NA TRBV5-1 TRBD2
TGTGCCAGCAGTCCCCCGACAGGGATCAACTATGGCTACACCTTC CASSPPTGINYGYTF TRBJ1-2 15 NA TRBV6-2/TRBV6-3 TRBD1
TGTGCCAGCAGCTTAGAGCCCATCGGAGGTACGCAGTATTTT CASSLEPIGGTQYF TRBJ2-3 14 many TRBV7-2 NA